Listed here are 16 T cell receptor beta chains from one sample, sequenced in a study of T cell responses to AZD1222 COVID-19 vaccine (dated by TCRdb to the early 2020s). Read against the paper, the sample's time point label means: baseline before first vaccination. Preparation of the library involved the immunoSEQ multiplex PCR assay. In its TCRdb copy, this immuneACCESS table keeps in-frame sequences only and misses some clones. Where compared with another copy, unresolved V genes explain less than half of these, and the others have no known cause. The sample table records 150,000 or so clones; roughly 92% of these occur just once. The top ten clones comprise about 3% of the sample. The material sequenced was peripheral blood, taken on day 0 of AZD1222 vaccination. The source is an adult in good health.

The J gene is TRBJ1-1, the V gene TRBV5-1; D call uncertain. CDR3 length: 13 amino acids. Trimming cost V 2 bases and J 7 bases, with 12 bases left between them. Germline V gene lookup returns CDR1 SGHRS and CDR2 YFSETQ. The CDR3, as DNA: TGCGCCAGCAGCTTAACGGACTCGCGTGAAGCTTTCTTT. This encodes CASSLTDSREAFF.

V is TRBV7-9 and J is TRBJ1-2, with D hard to call. Germline-derived CDR1 and CDR2 are SEHNR and FQNEAQ (reference sequence). With 5 bases removed from V and 8 bases from J, the gap between germline ends came to 12 bases. The CDR3 runs to 12 residues. CDR3 protein: CASSRINEGYTF. The CDR3 DNA is TGTGCCAGCAGCCGGATCAACGAGGGCTACACCTTC.

The chain recombines TRBV11-3 with TRBJ1-1; no firm D call. In germline, CDR1 is SGHNT, CDR2 YENEEA. Trimming left V 2 bases short and J 1 base short, with 5 bases between. The CDR3 spans 13 residues. CDR3 loop: CASSLKRNTEAFF. In nucleotides, the CDR3 is TGTGCCAGCAGCTTAAAGCGGAACACTGAAGCTTTCTTT.

The rearrangement links TRBV6-5 to TRBJ2-1, with D perhaps matching TRBD1 (5 bases). Germline V gene data show CDR1 as MNHEY and CDR2 as SVGAGI. The CDR3 consists of 11 residues. The germline V and J ends were trimmed by 5 bases and 7 bases, with 6 bases remaining between them. The CDR3 nucleotides read TGTGCCAGCAGTCAGGGTAATGAGCAGTTCTTC. Translation: CASSQGNEQFF.

The chain recombines TRBV24-1 with TRBJ2-5; 7 positions agree with TRBD2. The CDR3 sequence is 15 residues long. Germline V CDR1 and CDR2: KGHDR, SFDVKD. J gave up 1 base and V 4 bases, and 5 bases lay outside the gene matches. CDR3 protein: CATSESREAQETQYF. The CDR3 DNA is TGTGCCACCAGTGAATCTCGGGAGGCCCAAGAGACCCAGTACTTC.

This clone was seen only once. This rearrangement joins TRBV12-5 to TRBJ1-3, with a tentative D call TRBD1 (5 bases). There are 14 residues in the CDR3. The V gene's germline CDR1 is LGHNT and CDR2 FRNRAP. Trimming removed 1 base from V and 4 bases from J, with 8 bases in between. This CDR3 is CASGLEGLGNTIYF. CDR3 in DNA: TGTGCTAGTGGTTTGGAGGGGCTAGGAAACACCATATATTTT.

The chain is built from TRBV29-1 and TRBJ2-1, with D tentatively TRBD2 (5 bases). The CDR3 has 14 amino acids. Trimming shortened V by 5 bases and J by 0 bases, and 11 bases separated the two germline ends. Germline V gene sequence: CDR1 SQVTM, CDR2 ANQGSEA. This CDR3 reads CSVFDYGSYNEQFF. In nucleotides, the CDR3 is TGCAGCGTTTTTGACTATGGCTCCTACAATGAGCAGTTCTTC.

This chain links TRBV6-5 with TRBJ1-5, with D unresolved. The germline CDR1 and CDR2 sequences are MNHEY and SVGAGI. V was shortened by 7 bases and J by 1 base, with 14 bases between the two germline ends. This CDR3 is 15 amino acids long. CDR3 sequence (DNA): TGTGCCAGCACGGCCTCTGGGTTAAGCAATCAGCCCCAGCATTTT. This encodes CASTASGLSNQPQHF.

V gene TRBV5-4 combines with J gene TRBJ2-5; TRBD1 is a possible D gene (7 bases). The V end lost 4 bases, the J end lost 4 bases, and 17 bases lay between the germline ends. The CDR3 is made up of 15 amino acids. Per germline, CDR1 SGHNT and CDR2 YYREEE (reference sequence). DNA of the CDR3: TGTGCCAGCAGCGCGAATCAGGGGGGCGGAGAGACCCAGTACTTC. This encodes CASSANQGGGETQYF.

This sequence joins TRBV27 and TRBJ2-2; maybe TRBD2 (6 bases). The germline V and J ends were trimmed by 3 bases and 3 bases, with 11 bases remaining between them. CDR3 length equals 15 residues. Germline V gives CDR1 MNHEY, CDR2 SMNVEV (reference sequence). This chain's CDR3 is CASSFRGRYTGELFF. The CDR3, as DNA: TGTGCCAGCAGTTTTCGTGGGAGGTACACCGGGGAGCTGTTTTTT.

V and J are TRBV7-8 and TRBJ2-7; D is tentatively TRBD1 or TRBD2 (5 bases each). This CDR3 has 14 amino acids. CDR1 is SGHVS and CDR2 is FQNEAQ in the germline V gene. V gave up 0 bases and J gave up 4 bases, with 10 bases separating them. CDR3 nucleotide sequence: TGTGCCAGCAGCTTAGCGGGGGTTGGGTACGAGCAGTACTTC. This codes for CASSLAGVGYEQYF. Based on the CDR3 plus reference TRBV7-8 and TRBJ2-7, the full variable domain is GAGVSQSPRYKVAKRGQDVALRCDPISGHVSLFWYQQALGQGPEFLTYFQNEAQLDKSGLPSDRFFAERPEGSVSTLKIQRTQQEDSAVYLCASSLAGVGYEQYFGPGTRLTVT.

This clone was picked up one time. This chain links TRBV5-6 with TRBJ2-7; possible D gene TRBD2, 7 bases. Germline V gene lookup returns CDR1 SGHDT and CDR2 YYEEEE. The CDR3 covers 15 residues. V dropped 0 bases and J dropped 2 bases, with 12 bases sitting between them. The CDR3 region is CASSLEGGQAYEQYF. The CDR3 DNA follows: TGTGCCAGCAGCTTGGAGGGGGGGCAGGCCTACGAGCAGTACTTC.

The J gene is TRBJ2-2, the V gene TRBV11-2, with TRBD2 identical over 7 bases. The V gene's germline CDR1 is SGHAT and CDR2 FQNNGV. J lost 7 bases, V lost 1 base, and 18 bases had no gene match. The CDR3 has 19 residues. The CDR3: CASSLGPPIGRPQGGELFF. The CDR3 nucleotides read TGTGCCAGCAGCTTAGGCCCGCCTATCGGGAGGCCCCAGGGCGGGGAGCTGTTTTTT.

The chain combines TRBV3-1 (or the pseudogene TRBV3-2) with TRBJ2-7, with D tentatively TRBD1 (5 bases). The CDR3 sequence is 16 residues long. Germline loops: CDR1 LGHDT, CDR2 YNNKEL (reference sequence). V was trimmed by 1 base and J by 5 bases, leaving 18 bases between them. The DNA of the CDR3 is TGTGCCAGCAGCCAAGTACTCGGCAGGGTGTTTAACGAGCAGTACTTC. Translation: CASSQVLGRVFNEQYF.

The rearrangement joins TRBV7-2 to TRBJ2-7; 9 bases fit TRBD2. CDR1 SGHTA and CDR2 FQGNSA come from the germline V gene. This CDR3 has 14 amino acids. V was pared by 4 bases and J by 4 bases, with 5 bases of the junction left unmatched. The CDR3 DNA reads TGTGCCAGCAGCTCCCCTAGCGGGAAGTACGAGCAGTACTTC. The encoded protein is CASSSPSGKYEQYF.

The genes are TRBV6-1 and TRBJ2-7; tentative D call: TRBD2 (6 bases). Trimming stripped 0 bases from V and 1 base from J, with 16 bases between. This CDR3 has 17 residues. From germline, CDR1 is MNHNS and CDR2 SASEGT. The chain's CDR3 is CASSEAGLSSSSYEQYF. The CDR3 DNA is TGTGCCAGCAGTGAAGCGGGACTTTCCTCCAGTTCCTACGAGCAGTACTTC.